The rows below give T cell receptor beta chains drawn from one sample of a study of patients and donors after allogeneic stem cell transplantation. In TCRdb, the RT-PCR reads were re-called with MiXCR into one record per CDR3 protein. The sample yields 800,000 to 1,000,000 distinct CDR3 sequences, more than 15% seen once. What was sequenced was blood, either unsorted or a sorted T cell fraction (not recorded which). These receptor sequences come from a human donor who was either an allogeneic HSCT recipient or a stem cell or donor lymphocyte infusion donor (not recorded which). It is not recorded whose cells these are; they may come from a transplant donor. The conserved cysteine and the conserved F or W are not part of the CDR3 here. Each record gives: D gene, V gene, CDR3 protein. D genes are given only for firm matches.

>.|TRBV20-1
SARVASGVYEQY
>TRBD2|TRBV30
ASTELASYNEQF
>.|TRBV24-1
ATSLTDRTTGEQY
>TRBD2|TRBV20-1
SARVDGRKNEQF
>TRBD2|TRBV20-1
SARGAGGKEETQY
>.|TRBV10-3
AISGGAGELF
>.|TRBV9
ASSVAAGWDEQF
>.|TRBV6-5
ASSSYGRFPYEQY
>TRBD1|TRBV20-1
SAPTGGNEQF
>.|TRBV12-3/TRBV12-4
ASSLARESGNGYT
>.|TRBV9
ASSVANGGNWGYGYT
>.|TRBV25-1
ATRGDIQSYT
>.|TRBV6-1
ASRRGHSGANVLT
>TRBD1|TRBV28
ASSLWGTGGETQY
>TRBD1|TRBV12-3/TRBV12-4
ASSTAGTAGGYT
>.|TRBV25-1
ASSALAGNTIY
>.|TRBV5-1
ASSYHMNTEAF
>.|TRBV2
ASRKQGVSTDTQY
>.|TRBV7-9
ASSLARASGGYT
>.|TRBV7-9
ASSLAGAEPYGYT
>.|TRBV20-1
SFTGARGTGELF
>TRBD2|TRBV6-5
ASSYSHGGAAYNEQF
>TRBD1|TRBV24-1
ATSEAGTGKDTQY
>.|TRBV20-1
SARVRGQGAQY
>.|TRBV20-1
SAVERDRSRGYGYT
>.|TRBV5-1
ASRRTTATNEKLF
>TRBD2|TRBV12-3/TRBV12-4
ASSLSGTSGTDTQY
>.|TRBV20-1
SARPSSRQPQH
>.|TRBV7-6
ASSPGGRIQEAF
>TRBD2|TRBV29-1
SVVGLAVTDTQY
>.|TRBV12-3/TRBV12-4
ASTTPGKAKNIQY
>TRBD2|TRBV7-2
ASSPFGLAGGYEQY
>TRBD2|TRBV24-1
ATSFREASTDTQY
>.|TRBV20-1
SVARLAPFTDTQY
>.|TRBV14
ASSQDTWWAGETQY
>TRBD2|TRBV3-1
ASSQVTRGGDNEQF
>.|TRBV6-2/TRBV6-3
ASGRTNTEAF
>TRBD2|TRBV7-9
ASSLGTSGGNKQY
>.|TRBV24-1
ATSVGGLTAQETQY
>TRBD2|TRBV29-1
STPLSGATRGSYNEQF